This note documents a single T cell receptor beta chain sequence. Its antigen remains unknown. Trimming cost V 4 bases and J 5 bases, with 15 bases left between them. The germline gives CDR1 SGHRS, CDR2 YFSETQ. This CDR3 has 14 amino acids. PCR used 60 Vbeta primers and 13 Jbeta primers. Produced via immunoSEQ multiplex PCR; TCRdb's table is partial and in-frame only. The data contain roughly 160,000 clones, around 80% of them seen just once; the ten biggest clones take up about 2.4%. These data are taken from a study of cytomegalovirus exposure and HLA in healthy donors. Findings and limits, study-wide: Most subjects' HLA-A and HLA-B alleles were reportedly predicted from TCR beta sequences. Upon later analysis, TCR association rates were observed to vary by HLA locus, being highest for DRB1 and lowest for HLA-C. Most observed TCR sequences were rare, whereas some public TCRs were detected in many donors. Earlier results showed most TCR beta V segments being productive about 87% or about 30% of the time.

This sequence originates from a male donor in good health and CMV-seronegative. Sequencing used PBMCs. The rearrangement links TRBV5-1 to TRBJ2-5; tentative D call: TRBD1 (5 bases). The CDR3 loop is CASSPVGARETQYF. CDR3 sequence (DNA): TGCGCCAGCAGCCCTGTTGGGGCGCGTGAGACCCAGTACTTC.